This TCR beta chain was captured by sequencing in a study of CD8+ T cells in alopecia areata. Overall study results and limits: Sequences from scalp samples also cover resident alphabeta T cells of normal skin.

For this clone: Its antigen is not identified. Gene names and germline match the mouse. With the read ending 4 residues before the CDR3 end, the germline J gene is used to fill in that end. The same CDR3 also results from other DNA sequences found in this sample.

This CDR3 has 14 residues. CDR1 and CDR2 (germline): NNHNN, SYGAGS (reference sequence). Trimming removed 3 bases at V and 1 base at J, with 10 bases between. Extraction and reverse transcription of RNA yielded cDNA as the sequencing template. Method: immunoSEQ multiplex PCR; TCRdb's copy keeps in-frame clones and lacks some. This sample comprises 290,000 or so clones, none seen once only. Sorting relied on CD4, CD8alpha, NKG2D, NKG2ACE and other markers applied to pooled cutaneous lymph node cells. The receptor's source is a C3H/HeJ mouse with alopecia areata. This strain has MHC haplotype H2-k. Sequencing was performed on CD4+ T cells sorted from a lymph node. J is TRBJ1-1 and V is TRBV13-2; maybe TRBD1 (6 bases). CDR3 loop: CASGAPGQNTEVFF. The CDR3 bases that were read are TGTGCCAGCGGTGCCCCGGGACAAAACACA.